These 31 T cell receptor beta chains originate from one sample sequenced in a study of T cells after posttransplantation cyclophosphamide. Some clones are missing from TCRdb's copy, which holds only in-frame ones; the method was immunoSEQ multiplex PCR. Of roughly 5,200 clones in the sample, over 60% were seen once. A marrow graft followed busulfan-fludarabine conditioning, with cyclophosphamide on days +3 and +4. The sequencing here drew on PBMCs, taken 362 days after allogeneic stem cell transplant with posttransplant cyclophosphamide. Receptor source: a male patient aged 60 to 75 who received an allogeneic stem cell transplant from an unrelated donor, was CMV-positive, and had acute GVHD only. The T cells may come from the graft donor.

The chain carries TRBV2 and TRBJ2-7; TRBD1 aligns across 7 bases. The CDR3 consists of 15 residues. Per germline, CDR1 SNHLY and CDR2 FYNNEI. V gave up 6 bases and J gave up 2 bases; unmatched junction bases: 10. CDR3 protein: CASSPTPGTAYEQYF. DNA for the CDR3: TGTGCCAGCAGCCCCACCCCCGGGACAGCCTACGAGCAGTACTTC.

V and J are TRBV11-3 and TRBJ2-7; 11 bases are shared with TRBD1. Trimming cost V 3 bases and J 5 bases; bases outside gene matches: 3. The length of the CDR3 is 14 residues. The germline gives CDR1 SGHNT, CDR2 YENEEA. The CDR3 coding sequence is TGTGCCAGCAGCTTCGGACAGGGGGCGAACGAGCAGTACTTC. Protein product: CASSFGQGANEQYF.

The chain uses TRBV7-3 and TRBJ2-1; 11 bases map to TRBD2. Germline-derived CDR1 and CDR2 are SGHTA and FQGTGA. The CDR3 sequence is 16 residues long. V shed 3 bases and J 4 bases; nucleotides not matched to a gene: 5. CDR3 residues: CASSFLGLAAYNEQFF. DNA for the CDR3: TGTGCCAGCAGCTTCCTGGGACTAGCGGCTTACAATGAGCAGTTCTTC.

This clone was recorded a few times. V and J are TRBV5-1 and TRBJ2-7; TRBD1 matches 10 bases. The junction had 11 bases not matched to a gene; V was cut back by 1 base and J by 7 bases. This CDR3 has 16 amino acids. From germline, CDR1 is SGHRS and CDR2 YFSETQ. The CDR3 reads CASSLTVGTGALEQYF. As DNA, the CDR3 is TGCGCCAGCAGCTTGACGGTCGGGACAGGGGCTTTGGAGCAGTACTTC.

V gene TRBV7-3 combines with J gene TRBJ2-3; maybe TRBD2 (5 bases). This CDR3 has 17 residues. Germline V gene sequence: CDR1 SGHTA, CDR2 FQGTGA. The V gene lost 1 base and the J gene lost 4 bases, with 18 bases spanning the gap. The CDR3 region is CASSLISRLAASDTQYF. The CDR3 DNA is TGTGCCAGCAGCTTAATCTCACGGCTAGCCGCATCAGATACGCAGTATTTT.

This clone showed up just a few times. The rearrangement joins TRBV6-5 to TRBJ2-1, with 7 bases aligning to TRBD1. The CDR3 totals 15 residues. J gave up 6 bases and V 4 bases, and 9 bases lay outside the gene matches. Per germline, CDR1 MNHEY and CDR2 SVGAGI. The CDR3 coding sequence is TGTGCCAGCAGTTCGGGACAGTTTATCGGCAATGAGCAGTTCTTC. It codes for CASSSGQFIGNEQFF.

The table lists this clone with a few counts. CDR3 residues: CASSVEPDRVNQPQHF. CDR3 bases: TGTGCCAGCAGCGTAGAGCCGGACAGGGTTAATCAGCCCCAGCATTTT. The chain uses TRBV9 and TRBJ1-5; TRBD1 matches 8 bases. V shed 0 bases, J shed 4 bases, and the junction held 6 bases outside the gene matches. Germline loops: CDR1 SGDLS, CDR2 YYNGEE. The CDR3 runs to 16 residues.

The rearrangement joins TRBV6-5 to TRBJ1-5; TRBD1 aligns across 8 bases. This CDR3 has 14 residues. CDR1 MNHEY and CDR2 SVGAGI come from the germline V gene. The ends lost 5 bases at V and 5 bases at J; junction bases unmatched: 5. The CDR3 DNA reads TGTGCCAGCAGTCGGACAGGGTCGGATCAGCCCCAGCATTTT. Its translation: CASSRTGSDQPQHF.

This clone turned up a few times. The V call is TRBV4-1, the J call TRBJ2-6, with D possibly being TRBD1 (6 bases). Germline CDR1 MGHRA, CDR2 YSYEKL. This CDR3 has 16 amino acids. The V end was cut by 0 bases, the J end by 4 bases, with 10 bases between. CDR3 sequence reads: CASSQDTGSGANVLTF. In DNA form, the CDR3 reads TGCGCCAGCAGCCAAGACACAGGGTCCGGGGCCAACGTCCTGACTTTC.

The chain is built from TRBV5-1 and TRBJ2-7; D may be TRBD2 (6 bases). V lost 6 bases, J lost 3 bases, and 16 bases lay in between. CDR3 length: 14 residues. The germline V gene encodes CDR1 SGHRS and CDR2 YFSETQ. In nucleotides, the CDR3 is TGCGCCAGCACCATGGACGGGGGATACTACGAGCAGTACTTC. Its translation: CASTMDGGYYEQYF. The full variable domain, with the rest looked up from reference TRBV5-1 and TRBJ2-7, is KAGVTQTPRYLIKTRGQQVTLSCSPISGHRSVSWYQQTPGQGLQFLFEYFSETQRNKGNFPGRFSGRQFSNSRSEMNVSTLELGDSALYLCASTMDGGYYEQYFGPGTRLTVT.

The chain employs TRBV30 and TRBJ1-4; the match to TRBD1 covers 9 bases. The V segment lost 8 bases and the J segment 7 bases; nucleotides outside the gene matches: 8. The CDR3 has 13 residues. Germline CDR1 and CDR2: GTSNPN and SVGIG (reference sequence). The CDR3 here is CAGDRGTGEKLFF. In nucleotides, the CDR3 is TGTGCCGGTGACAGGGGGACCGGTGAAAAACTGTTTTTT.

The V gene is TRBV27, the J gene TRBJ1-1, with 10 bases aligning to TRBD1. Per germline, CDR1 MNHEY and CDR2 SMNVEV (reference sequence). This CDR3 is built from 13 residues. The ends lost 5 bases at V and 9 bases at J; junction bases unmatched: 6. The CDR3 DNA sequence: TGTGCCAGCAGTAGAGGGACAGGGGTAAAAGCTTTCTTT. Translated, it gives CASSRGTGVKAFF.

The genes are TRBV2 and TRBJ1-1, with TRBD1 matching 8 bases. The CDR3 runs 13 residues. CDR1 is SNHLY and CDR2 is FYNNEI in the germline V gene. Germline trimming cut 10 bases from V and 1 base from J; bases unmatched to any gene: 5. CDR3 nucleotide sequence: TGTGCCACCGTGGGGACAGGGAACACTGAAGCTTTCTTT. Protein sequence: CATVGTGNTEAFF.

The CDR3, as DNA: TGTGCCTGGAGTGTACGTCTTACGGGACAGGGCGAGACCCAGTACTTC. This translates into CAWSVRLTGQGETQYF. The chain carries TRBV30 and TRBJ2-5; TRBD1 matches at 9 bases. Trimming at V came to 0 bases and at J to 5 bases, leaving 10 bases not matched to a gene. Germline loops: CDR1 GTSNPN, CDR2 SVGIG (reference sequence). This CDR3 is built from 16 residues.

The J gene is TRBJ1-2, the V gene TRBV7-9; 8 bases are shared with TRBD1. CDR3 length: 14 residues. V lost 7 bases, J lost 7 bases, and 11 bases stayed unmatched. Germline CDR1 reads SEHNR; CDR2 reads FQNEAQ (reference sequence). CDR3 loop: CASIKPGGARGYTF. In nucleotides, the CDR3 is TGTGCCAGCATCAAACCAGGGGGCGCACGTGGCTACACCTTC.

V gene TRBV2 combines with J gene TRBJ1-1; D is unclear. The germline V and J ends were trimmed by 5 bases and 4 bases, with 11 bases remaining between them. Germline CDR1 is SNHLY and CDR2 is FYNNEI. The CDR3 totals 13 residues. Here the CDR3 reads CASSIREGTEAFF. The CDR3 bases are TGTGCCAGCAGTATCCGGGAAGGCACTGAAGCTTTCTTT.

The rearrangement links TRBV6-5 to TRBJ1-2; D remains unclear. Germline V gene sequence: CDR1 MNHEY, CDR2 SVGAGI. The CDR3 length is 14 residues. V was cut by 1 base and J by 4 bases, with 10 bases left in between. The chain's CDR3 is CASSYFPGSYGYTF. The CDR3 nucleotides read TGTGCCAGCAGTTACTTTCCGGGAAGCTATGGCTACACCTTC.

The chain is built from TRBV30 and TRBJ2-7; D perhaps matches TRBD1 (8 bases). Per germline, CDR1 GTSNPN and CDR2 SVGIG (reference sequence). The CDR3 has 14 residues. Trimming removed 4 bases from V and 6 bases from J, with 19 bases in between. CDR3 DNA sequence: TGTGCCTGGAAGCAGGACAGGGACTATCGCGAGCAGTACTTC. This sequence encodes CAWKQDRDYREQYF.

The chain links TRBV28 to TRBJ1-2; TRBD1 matches at 8 bases. CDR3 length: 13 residues. The germline gives CDR1 MDHEN, CDR2 SYDVKM. Trimming at V came to 5 bases and at J to 8 bases, leaving 7 bases not matched to a gene. The CDR3 region has the DNA TGTGCCAGCAGTACTACAGGGGGAGAAGGCTACACCTTC. This codes for CASSTTGGEGYTF.

V and J are TRBV2 and TRBJ2-1, with 10 bases lining up with TRBD2. The CDR3 has 15 amino acids. CDR1 and CDR2 (germline): SNHLY, FYNNEI. V dropped 2 bases and J dropped 3; count of bases not matched to a gene: 1. The CDR3 region is CASSEIAGGYNEQFF. DNA for the CDR3: TGTGCCAGCAGTGAAATAGCGGGGGGCTACAATGAGCAGTTCTTC.

The chain recombines TRBV7-2 with TRBJ1-5, with a weak D call TRBD1 (5 bases). The CDR3 has 15 residues. The V and J ends lost 2 bases and 1 base respectively, with 9 bases between them. CDR1 is SGHTA and CDR2 is FQGNSA in the germline V gene. The CDR3 sequence is CASSLQGQSNQPQHF. CDR3 DNA sequence: TGTGCCAGCAGCTTACAGGGCCAAAGCAATCAGCCCCAGCATTTT.

The chain carries TRBV4-1 and TRBJ1-5; no clear D gene. Germline loops: CDR1 MGHRA, CDR2 YSYEKL. The CDR3 length is 15 residues. Trimming left V 3 bases short and J 2 bases short, with 11 bases between. CDR3 nucleotide sequence: TGCGCCAGCAGCCACGGCGGGTGGGGCAATCAGCCCCAGCATTTT. Protein sequence: CASSHGGWGNQPQHF.

This clone was counted a few times. Here the CDR3 reads CASSMPTGGSGEKLFF. The CDR3 coding sequence is TGTGCCAGTAGTATGCCCACGGGAGGCTCGGGAGAAAAACTGTTTTTT. This chain uses TRBV19 with TRBJ1-4; D uncertain. The germline V gene has CDR1 LNHDA and CDR2 SQIVND (reference sequence). The CDR3 runs to 16 residues. V gave up 3 bases and J gave up 8 bases, with 19 bases separating them.

The V call is TRBV7-9, the J call TRBJ2-5, with a possible D match to TRBD1 (6 bases). The J call is uncertain, as TRBJ2-7 better fits the DNA end. This CDR3 has 15 residues. Germline assignment: CDR1 SEHNR and CDR2 FQNEAQ (reference sequence). In DNA form, the CDR3 reads TGTGCCAGCAGTTCTAACAGGGTTCCTTGGGACGAGCAGTACTTC. This gives the protein CASSSNRVPWDEQYF.

This chain connects TRBV4-2 to TRBJ2-7, with D perhaps TRBD1 (6 bases). Trimming stripped 3 bases from V and 4 bases from J, with 19 bases between. CDR3 length: 16 residues. Germline V gene data show CDR1 as LGHNA and CDR2 as YNFKEQ. The CDR3 region has the DNA TGTGCCAGCAGCCAGGGCCGGGACATCCCATTTTACGAGCAGTACTTC. This sequence encodes CASSQGRDIPFYEQYF.

This clone was seen a handful of times. The chain combines TRBV4-3 with TRBJ2-7; 7 bases are a match to TRBD1. V was pared by 1 base and J by 4 bases, with 7 bases of the junction left unmatched. From germline, CDR1 is LGHNA and CDR2 YSLEER. The CDR3 contains 15 residues. The CDR3: CASSQATGWDYEQYF. DNA for the CDR3: TGCGCCAGCAGCCAAGCGACAGGGTGGGATTACGAGCAGTACTTC.

The chain has TRBV7-2 and TRBJ2-3; TRBD1 is a possible D gene (5 bases). CDR3 length: 13 residues. CDR1 and CDR2 (germline): SGHTA, FQGNSA. Deletions cut 10 bases from V and 2 bases from J, with 13 bases between. The CDR3 coding sequence is TGTGCCACCGGACAAGCCTTCACAGATACGCAGTATTTT. This encodes CATGQAFTDTQYF.

The rearrangement links TRBV19 to TRBJ1-1; D is undetermined. The CDR3 spans 13 residues. Trimming removed 5 bases from V and 4 bases from J, with 11 bases in between. In germline, CDR1 is LNHDA, CDR2 SQIVND (reference sequence). This chain's CDR3 is CASSPAPGTEAFF. The CDR3 bases are TGTGCCAGTAGTCCCGCGCCGGGCACTGAAGCTTTCTTT.

The rearrangement joins TRBV6-1 to TRBJ1-5, with a possible D match to TRBD1 (6 bases). The germline CDR1 and CDR2 sequences are MNHNS and SASEGT. The CDR3 runs to 16 residues. V was clipped by 2 bases and J by 2 bases, with 13 bases between them. CDR3 nucleotides: TGTGCCAGCAGTGAATTGGGGGGGGCCGGCAATCAGCCCCAGCATTTT. It yields the protein CASSELGGAGNQPQHF.

The V and J genes are TRBV29-1 and TRBJ2-4; TRBD1 might be the D (6 bases). Trimming removed 4 bases from V and 5 bases from J, with 9 bases in between. The germline gives CDR1 SQVTM, CDR2 ANQGSEA. The CDR3 totals 12 residues. The CDR3 loop is CSVVSGENIQYF. For the CDR3, the DNA is TGCAGCGTTGTCTCAGGGGAAAACATTCAGTACTTC.

This sequence joins TRBV27 and TRBJ2-1, with TRBD2 matching over 11 bases. CDR3 length equals 17 residues. CDR1 is MNHEY and CDR2 is SMNVEV in the germline V gene (reference sequence). With 6 bases clipped from V and 6 bases from J, the junction kept 13 bases outside the gene matches. The CDR3 loop reads CASSAVNSGRAPNEQFF. In nucleotides, the CDR3 is TGTGCCAGCAGCGCCGTAAATAGCGGGAGGGCCCCCAATGAGCAGTTCTTC.